This TCR beta chain originates from a study of blood T cell repertoires in COVID-19. Study context: PBMCs, B-cell-depleted T cells, or T cells provided the cDNA or gDNA that made up the material.

Here immunoSEQ multiplex PCR was the method, and the copy in TCRdb shows in-frame clones only, minus some. This table holds about 220,000 clones, around 80% found once. Germline V gives CDR1 SGHRS, CDR2 YFSETQ. With 0 bases removed from V and 8 bases from J, the gap between germline ends came to 12 bases. The CDR3 has 14 amino acids. The sequence derives from a woman aged 65 to 85 with acute or convalescent COVID-19. The chain joins TRBV5-1 to TRBJ2-1, with D possibly matching TRBD1 (5 bases). The specimen sequenced was peripheral blood. For the CDR3, the DNA is TGCGCCAGCAGCTTGGTCAGGGAATATGATGAGCAGTTCTTC. Residues: CASSLVREYDEQFF. Combining the CDR3 with reference TRBV5-1 and TRBJ2-1 gives the whole variable domain KAGVTQTPRYLIKTRGQQVTLSCSPISGHRSVSWYQQTPGQGLQFLFEYFSETQRNKGNFPGRFSGRQFSNSRSEMNVSTLELGDSALYLCASSLVREYDEQFFGPGTRLTVL.